These 8 T cell receptor beta chains share one sample of origin, sequenced in a study of control samples from healthy donors and cancer patients. The repertoire was sequenced with immunoSEQ multiplex PCR; TCRdb's copy has only in-frame clones and lacks some. The sample shows some 150,000 clones, 75% to 95% of them seen only once. The sample comprised blood. The source is a young man in good health.

The V and J genes are TRBV10-1 and TRBJ2-5; 15 nucleotides match TRBD2. The CDR3 runs 19 residues. The germline gives CDR1 WNHNN, CDR2 SYGVQD (reference sequence). V was clipped by 6 bases and J by 6 bases; unmatched bases: 17. This CDR3 is CASSPGTSGGQPPGQTQYF. Written as DNA, the CDR3 is TGCGCCAGCAGCCCTGGGACTAGCGGGGGGCAGCCTCCGGGCCAGACCCAGTACTTC.

The genes are TRBV5-1 and TRBJ2-7, with 7 bases identical to TRBD1. Germline loops: CDR1 SGHRS, CDR2 YFSETQ. The trim removed 3 bases at V and 5 bases at J, leaving 11 bases unmatched. The CDR3 runs 15 residues. The CDR3 sequence is CASSSTGAFSNEQYF. In DNA, the CDR3 is TGCGCCAGCAGCTCCACAGGGGCGTTCAGTAACGAGCAGTACTTC.

The chain has TRBV14 and TRBJ1-6, with D unclear. CDR3 length equals 16 residues. V was pared by 0 bases and J by 0 bases, with 6 bases between. Germline CDR1 and CDR2: SGHDN and FVKESK. The CDR3 sequence is CASSQDGYSYNSPLHF. CDR3 sequence (DNA): TGTGCCAGCAGCCAAGACGGGTACTCCTATAATTCACCCCTCCACTTT.

This chain uses TRBV6-4 with TRBJ1-6; D may be TRBD1 (6 bases). Between the trimmed V and J ends, which lost 3 bases and 6 bases, there was a span of 9 bases. The CDR3 is 14 residues long. Per germline, CDR1 MRHNA and CDR2 SNTAGT. The CDR3 DNA reads as TGTGCCAGCAGTGAACAGGGTTTTAATTCACCCCTCCACTTT. It yields the protein CASSEQGFNSPLHF.

The chain carries TRBV18 and TRBJ2-5; D perhaps matches TRBD2 (6 bases). Germline values: CDR1 KGHSH, CDR2 LQKENI. The CDR3 sequence is 12 residues long. V lost 2 bases and J lost 14, with 15 bases in between. Written as DNA, the CDR3 is TGTGCCAGCTCACCATCCCTAGCGCAAAGCTACTTC. This encodes CASSPSLAQSYF.

This clone showed up just once. The V gene is TRBV18, the J gene TRBJ1-1; D is perhaps TRBD1 (6 bases). The CDR3 loop spans 13 amino acids. V lost 1 base and J lost 9, with 12 bases in between. Germline V CDR1 and CDR2: KGHSH, LQKENI. The CDR3 DNA follows: TGTGCCAGCTCACCACTAACAGGGTCAAAAGCTTTCTTT. Amino acid sequence: CASSPLTGSKAFF.

The chain carries TRBV10-1 and TRBJ2-7; D tentatively reads TRBD1 or TRBD2 (5 bases each). The CDR3 length is 15 residues. Trimming pared 6 bases from V and 6 bases from J, leaving 21 bases between. CDR1 is WNHNN and CDR2 is SYGVQD in the germline V gene (reference sequence). CDR3 loop: CASRRQHPREPEQYF. Written as DNA, the CDR3 is TGCGCCAGCAGGAGACAGCACCCCCGGGAACCCGAGCAGTACTTC.

This chain links TRBV5-1 with TRBJ2-7; D not certain. The CDR3 extends over 15 amino acids. V dropped 0 bases and J dropped 6 bases, with 16 bases sitting between them. Germline CDR1 reads SGHRS; CDR2 reads YFSETQ. CDR3 nucleotide sequence: TGCGCCAGCAGCTTGGAGGTAGGGTGGGGTGTCGAGCAGTACTTC. Amino acid sequence: CASSLEVGWGVEQYF. The whole variable domain, filled in from reference TRBV5-1 and TRBJ2-7, reads KAGVTQTPRYLIKTRGQQVTLSCSPISGHRSVSWYQQTPGQGLQFLFEYFSETQRNKGNFPGRFSGRQFSNSRSEMNVSTLELGDSALYLCASSLEVGWGVEQYFGPGTRLTVT.